This T cell receptor beta chain emerged from a study of cytomegalovirus exposure and HLA in healthy donors. These donors, healthy bone marrow donors, were studied. Germline V gives CDR1 SEHNR, CDR2 FQNEAQ (reference sequence). The CDR3 totals 17 residues. With V trimmed by 5 bases and J by 3 bases, 8 bases remained unmatched. General study results and limits: Despite most TCR sequences being rare, some public TCRs occurred in many donors. A later analysis reportedly found fewer N-insertions in an Asian-associated ancestry cluster than the roughly 700-donor mean.

The PCR had 60 Vbeta and 13 Jbeta primers. Repertoires were generated with immunoSEQ multiplex PCR, while TCRdb's copy carries only in-frame clones and drops some. The sample includes some 96,000 clones, around four fifths of them seen just once. A remark on this clone: Its antigen is not identified.

The sequenced sample was PBMCs. V gene TRBV7-9 combines with J gene TRBJ2-5; 14 nucleotides align to TRBD2. The TCR comes from a woman between 55 and 75 years old in good health and CMV-seronegative. CDR3 nucleotide sequence: TGTGCCAGCAGCCCTACGGGACTAGCGGGAGTTAAAGAGACCCAGTACTTC. The encoded protein is CASSPTGLAGVKETQYF.